The 25 T cell receptor beta chains below were found in one sample sequenced in a study of shared clonotypes between healthy human individuals. Naive CD8 cells, CD45RO-negative and positively selected for CCR7, excluded terminally differentiated effector memory CD45RA+ cells. Only in-frame clones appear in the TCRdb table, and some are missing; sequencing was by immunoSEQ multiplex PCR. The sample holds some 2,000,000 clones; over 85% are singletons and the top ten take 0.85% to 1.3%. Sequenced material: naive CD8+ T cells sorted from blood. The receptors stem from a man aged 18 to 29 in good health.

CDR3 amino acids: CASSLYIAGGWNEQYF. The CDR3 DNA reads TGTGCCAGCAGTTTATATATAGCGGGGGGTTGGAACGAGCAGTACTTC. This chain connects TRBV28 to TRBJ2-7, with 10 bases aligning to TRBD2. V dropped 1 base and J dropped 5; count of bases not matched to a gene: 8. The CDR3 has 16 residues. CDR1 is MDHEN and CDR2 is SYDVKM in the germline V gene.

V is TRBV30 and J is TRBJ1-1; D gene ambiguous. The CDR3 has 13 residues. V was cut by 2 bases and J by 2 bases, with 9 bases left in between. Germline loops: CDR1 GTSNPN, CDR2 SVGIG (reference sequence). The CDR3 loop reads CAWSFAVNTEAFF. CDR3 nucleotide sequence: TGTGCCTGGAGTTTCGCGGTCAACACTGAAGCTTTCTTT.

The rearrangement joins TRBV11-2 to TRBJ2-7; no reliable D call. V dropped 4 bases and J dropped 1 base, with 11 bases sitting between them. Germline V gene lookup returns CDR1 SGHAT and CDR2 FQNNGV. CDR3 length: 14 residues. The CDR3 DNA is TGTGCCAGCAGCTATGGTGAAGCTTCCTACGAGCAGTACTTC. It yields the protein CASSYGEASYEQYF.

The J gene is TRBJ2-7, the V gene TRBV6-5; D not certain. V lost 5 bases and J lost 4, with 6 bases in between. The CDR3 consists of 11 residues. Germline CDR1 is MNHEY and CDR2 is SVGAGI. CDR3 protein: CASSEYYEQYF. CDR3 coding DNA: TGTGCCAGCAGTGAGTATTACGAGCAGTACTTC.

The rearrangement links TRBV5-1 to TRBJ1-6, with D tentatively TRBD1 (5 bases). V gave up 0 bases and J gave up 10 bases, with 11 bases separating them. The germline gives CDR1 SGHRS, CDR2 YFSETQ. The CDR3 is made up of 14 amino acids. CDR3 nucleotide sequence: TGCGCCAGCAGCTTGGCGGCAGGGTGGTCACCCCTCCACTTT. Translated, it gives CASSLAAGWSPLHF.

This clone was detected ten times or more. This sequence joins TRBV30 and TRBJ2-2; D remains ambiguous. With 3 bases removed from V and 4 bases from J, the gap between germline ends came to 6 bases. Germline values: CDR1 GTSNPN, CDR2 SVGIG (reference sequence). The length of the CDR3 is 12 residues. CDR3 nucleotides: TGTGCCTGGAGGGAAAGCACCGGGGAGCTGTTTTTT. It is translated as CAWRESTGELFF.

The chain has TRBV27 and TRBJ2-7; D is perhaps TRBD2 (5 bases). The CDR3 loop spans 16 amino acids. Trimming took off 0 bases at V and 4 bases at J, with 16 bases between the two ends. Germline V gene data show CDR1 as MNHEY and CDR2 as SMNVEV (reference sequence). The CDR3 bases are TGTGCCAGCAGTTTATCCCGGGGAGTATTGTGGTACGAGCAGTACTTC. It specifies CASSLSRGVLWYEQYF.

The rearrangement joins TRBV5-6 to TRBJ2-5, with TRBD2 identical over 8 bases. The junction had 8 bases not matched to a gene; V was cut back by 0 bases and J by 4 bases. The germline V gene encodes CDR1 SGHDT and CDR2 YYEEEE. CDR3 length: 16 residues. The CDR3 protein is CASSLDPAGVTETQYF. For the CDR3, the DNA is TGTGCCAGCAGCTTGGACCCAGCGGGGGTGACAGAGACCCAGTACTTC.

The J gene is TRBJ1-1, the V gene TRBV25-1; weak D call: TRBD1 (5 bases). The V end lost 7 bases, the J end lost 5 bases, and 11 bases lay between the germline ends. This CDR3 region has 12 residues. Germline values: CDR1 MGHDK, CDR2 SYGVNS. CDR3 region: CASNGGGTEAFF. The CDR3 DNA is TGTGCCAGCAACGGCGGGGGGACTGAAGCTTTCTTT.

J is TRBJ2-7 and V is TRBV6-5, with a tentative D call TRBD2 (5 bases). Per the germline V gene, CDR1 is MNHEY and CDR2 is SVGAGI. Between the trimmed V and J ends, which lost 2 bases and 7 bases, there was a span of 18 bases. This CDR3 is 15 amino acids long. CDR3 region: CASSYKYEGLGEQYF. The CDR3 DNA reads TGTGCCAGCAGTTACAAATATGAGGGCTTGGGGGAGCAGTACTTC.

CDR3 in amino acids: CASSLLGGGTEAFF. DNA of the CDR3: TGTGCCAGCTCACTACTCGGTGGAGGGACTGAAGCTTTCTTT. V and J are TRBV18 and TRBJ1-1; no reliable D call. The CDR3 consists of 14 residues. With 4 bases removed from V and 5 bases from J, the gap between germline ends came to 14 bases. Germline assignment: CDR1 KGHSH and CDR2 LQKENI.

The gene calls are TRBV5-1 and TRBJ2-7, with D perhaps given as TRBD1 or TRBD2 (5 bases each). Per the germline V gene, CDR1 is SGHRS and CDR2 is YFSETQ. This CDR3 spans 19 amino acids. V lost 2 bases, J lost 1 base, and 25 bases lay in between. The CDR3 bases are TGCGCCAGCAGCTTCGAGTTACGGGACGCAGGAGCCCAGTCCTACGAGCAGTACTTC. As protein: CASSFELRDAGAQSYEQYF.

The rearrangement uses TRBV6-1 and TRBJ2-2; D perhaps matches TRBD1 (6 bases). Between the trimmed V and J ends, which lost 2 bases and 8 bases, there was a span of 15 bases. This CDR3 is 15 amino acids long. CDR1 is MNHNS, CDR2 SASEGT, per germline. CDR3 sequence reads: CASSEFRGPSGELFF. CDR3 bases: TGTGCCAGCAGTGAATTCAGGGGACCATCTGGGGAGCTGTTTTTT.

The chain links TRBV5-1 to TRBJ2-7; no definite D call. This CDR3 is built from 14 residues. Germline CDR1 reads SGHRS; CDR2 reads YFSETQ. V dropped 0 bases and J dropped 2 bases, with 9 bases sitting between them. The CDR3: CASSLADQTYEQYF. Here the CDR3 DNA reads TGCGCCAGCAGCTTGGCGGACCAGACCTACGAGCAGTACTTC.

The rearrangement links TRBV5-1 to TRBJ2-1; no clear D. Germline values: CDR1 SGHRS, CDR2 YFSETQ. Trimming removed 1 base from V and 8 bases from J, with 13 bases in between. The CDR3 totals 14 residues. CDR3: CASSLRWPTDEQFF. The CDR3 nucleotides read TGCGCCAGCAGCTTGAGATGGCCCACCGATGAGCAGTTCTTC. The variable domain in full, with the rest retrieved from reference TRBV5-1 and TRBJ2-1, is KAGVTQTPRYLIKTRGQQVTLSCSPISGHRSVSWYQQTPGQGLQFLFEYFSETQRNKGNFPGRFSGRQFSNSRSEMNVSTLELGDSALYLCASSLRWPTDEQFFGPGTRLTVL.

The chain uses TRBV4-1 and TRBJ1-5; D possibly corresponds to TRBD1 (5 bases). Looked up from germline, CDR1 is MGHRA and CDR2 is YSYEKL. This CDR3 contains 15 residues. Deletions cut 0 bases from V and 8 bases from J, with 14 bases between. The CDR3 region is CASSQDPGRIEPQHF. CDR3 DNA sequence: TGCGCCAGCAGCCAAGATCCAGGGAGAATTGAGCCCCAGCATTTT.

J is TRBJ2-5 and V is TRBV4-3; the match to TRBD1 covers 7 bases. Unmatched junction bases numbered 6, after V lost 1 base and J lost 1 base. CDR1 and CDR2 from the germline V gene are LGHNA and YSLEER. The CDR3 runs to 16 residues. Here the CDR3 reads CASSQVVDRSQETQYF. The CDR3 coding sequence is TGCGCCAGCAGCCAAGTTGTGGACAGGAGCCAAGAGACCCAGTACTTC.

Of note for this clone: The same CDR3 can be traced to other DNA sequences in this sample. The chain combines TRBV27 with TRBJ2-7; D is possibly TRBD2 (5 bases). Germline V gene sequence: CDR1 MNHEY, CDR2 SMNVEV (reference sequence). The CDR3 consists of 13 residues. Trimming took 3 bases from V and 4 from J, leaving 10 bases between them. CDR3: CASSFSSGYEQYF. In nucleotides, the CDR3 is TGTGCCAGCAGTTTTAGTTCGGGATACGAGCAGTACTTC.

The CDR3 bases are TGTGCCAGTAGTATAGAGGGCGGGAGCAGCGATGAGCAGTTCTTC. Protein sequence: CASSIEGGSSDEQFF. The chain employs TRBV19 and TRBJ2-1; TRBD2 matches at 7 bases. J gave up 8 bases and V 0 bases, and 7 bases lay outside the gene matches. The length of the CDR3 is 15 residues. CDR1 LNHDA and CDR2 SQIVND come from the germline V gene (reference sequence).

This clone is a singleton in its sample. The gene calls are TRBV23-1 and TRBJ2-7; the D call may be TRBD1 or TRBD2 (5 bases each). TRBV23-1 is filed as an ORF, its function uncertain. The CDR3 consists of 12 residues. The ends were cut back, 10 bases at V and 6 bases at J, with 16 bases in the middle. This CDR3 is CAMKLGESEQYF. CDR3 nucleotides: TGCGCCATGAAGTTGGGGGAATCCGAGCAGTACTTC.

The rearrangement uses TRBV19 and TRBJ2-7, with 10 bases lining up with TRBD2. The CDR3 has 14 amino acids. Germline V CDR1 and CDR2: LNHDA, SQIVND (reference sequence). With V trimmed by 6 bases and J by 5 bases, 7 bases remained unmatched. This CDR3 reads CASRDGLAGDEQYF. DNA of the CDR3: TGTGCCAGTAGAGATGGGCTAGCGGGAGACGAGCAGTACTTC.

This chain connects TRBV6-1 to TRBJ1-1; 8 positions agree with TRBD1. Germline loops: CDR1 MNHNS, CDR2 SASEGT. This CDR3 is built from 17 residues. J was trimmed by 4 bases and V by 2 bases; bases with no gene match: 12. As DNA, the CDR3 is TGTGCCAGCAGTGAACCCCTACAGGGGGGGGCAATCACTGAAGCTTTCTTT. It specifies CASSEPLQGGAITEAFF.

This chain links TRBV7-2 with TRBJ2-5; 7 nucleotides agree with TRBD2. The CDR3 sequence is 15 residues long. The J segment lost 4 bases and the V segment lost 1 base, leaving 6 bases of the junction unmatched. Germline V lookup: CDR1 SGHTA, CDR2 FQGNSA. In nucleotides, the CDR3 is TGTGCCAGCAGCTTAGAGGGACTATACGGAGAGACCCAGTACTTC. Translating it yields CASSLEGLYGETQYF.

This clone has just one count. The chain has TRBV6-6 and TRBJ2-5, with D uncertain. V was clipped by 6 bases and J by 4 bases, with 15 bases between them. Germline CDR1 and CDR2: MNHNY and SVGAGI (reference sequence). CDR3 length equals 14 residues. Written as DNA, the CDR3 is TGTGCCAGCAGGGCTGGGGTCATAGGAGAGACCCAGTACTTC. Translation gives CASRAGVIGETQYF.

This chain uses TRBV27 with TRBJ1-1; D gene ambiguous. The V and J ends lost 6 bases and 1 base respectively, with 15 bases between them. This CDR3 contains 15 residues. CDR1 MNHEY and CDR2 SMNVEV come from the germline V gene (reference sequence). The CDR3 DNA follows: TGTGCCAGCAGGAACTACGGCGACTCGAACACTGAAGCTTTCTTT. It yields the protein CASRNYGDSNTEAFF.